The 5 T cell receptor beta chains below all came from one sample that was sequenced in a study of cytomegalovirus exposure and HLA in healthy donors. Method: immunoSEQ multiplex PCR; TCRdb's copy keeps in-frame clones and lacks some. The data show 55,000 to 85,000 clones, with about 95% seen just once and 1% held by the top ten. Sequencing used PBMCs. These receptors were obtained from a woman between 18 and 29 years old in good health and CMV-seronegative.

The J gene is TRBJ2-3, the V gene TRBV11-2; 8 bases are a match to TRBD2. The CDR3 covers 16 residues. Trimming cost V 5 bases and J 1 base; bases outside gene matches: 8. CDR1 SGHAT and CDR2 FQNNGV come from the germline V gene. The CDR3 DNA reads as TGTGCCAGCAGCCCCGTCTGGCGGGGGGGCACAGATACGCAGTATTTT. Translation: CASSPVWRGGTDTQYF. The full variable domain, its missing parts supplied by reference TRBV11-2 and TRBJ2-3, is EAGVAQSPRYKIIEKRQSVAFWCNPISGHATLYWYQQILGQGPKLLIQFQNNGVVDDSQLPKDRFSAERLKGVDSTLKIQPAKLEDSAVYLCASSPVWRGGTDTQYFGPGTRLTVL.

This chain connects TRBV9 to TRBJ2-2; no clear D gene. Trimming shortened V by 1 base and J by 4 bases, and 11 bases separated the two germline ends. The CDR3 sequence is 15 residues long. Germline loops: CDR1 SGDLS, CDR2 YYNGEE. The CDR3 here is CASSVSDIATGELFF. The DNA for the CDR3 is TGTGCCAGCAGCGTATCCGACATCGCCACCGGGGAGCTGTTTTTT.

The rearrangement joins TRBV4-1 to TRBJ1-1; maybe TRBD1 (5 bases). Germline assignment: CDR1 MGHRA and CDR2 YSYEKL. Trimming took 4 bases from V and 0 from J, leaving 15 bases between them. There are 16 residues in the CDR3. CDR3 loop: CASSLDLGAMNTEAFF. CDR3 coding DNA: TGCGCCAGCAGCCTAGACCTAGGGGCAATGAACACTGAAGCTTTCTTT.

This rearrangement joins TRBV10-1 to TRBJ2-5, with 8 bases lining up with TRBD2. This CDR3 has 16 residues. Unmatched junction bases numbered 7, after V lost 0 bases and J lost 4 bases. From germline, CDR1 is WNHNN and CDR2 SYGVQD (reference sequence). CDR3 bases: TGCGCCAGCAGTGAGTCGTCTAGCGGGTCGCTAGAGACCCAGTACTTC. Protein sequence: CASSESSSGSLETQYF.

This chain uses TRBV7-2 with TRBJ2-4, with D hard to call. This CDR3 comprises 14 residues. The ends were cut back, 1 base at V and 3 bases at J, with 7 bases in the middle. Per the germline V gene, CDR1 is SGHTA and CDR2 is FQGNSA. This CDR3 reads CASSLDLVKNIQYF. CDR3 in DNA: TGTGCCAGCAGCTTAGATCTAGTCAAAAACATTCAGTACTTC.